This TCR beta chain was obtained from a study of blood T cell repertoires in COVID-19. Study background: PBMCs, B-cell-depleted T cells, or T cells provided the cDNA or gDNA that made up the material.

The junction had 12 bases not matched to a gene; V was cut back by 5 bases and J by 5 bases. The CDR3 totals 16 residues. From germline, CDR1 is LNHDA and CDR2 SQIVND (reference sequence). Participants spanned ages 18 to 89 years and resided in roughly 26 US areas. Some clones are missing from TCRdb's copy, which holds only in-frame ones; the method was immunoSEQ multiplex PCR. This sample carries roughly 170,000 clones, more than 65% of them seen once, and the ten largest clones take about a sixth. The chain carries TRBV19 and TRBJ2-5, with 9 positions matching TRBD1. The source material was PBMCs or T cells enriched from blood (not recorded which). The receptor's source is a man between 60 and 75 years old who had recovered from COVID-19. The CDR3 loop reads CASSRGQGIFWETQYF. The CDR3 DNA sequence: TGTGCCAGTAGTCGGGGACAGGGTATTTTCTGGGAGACCCAGTACTTC.